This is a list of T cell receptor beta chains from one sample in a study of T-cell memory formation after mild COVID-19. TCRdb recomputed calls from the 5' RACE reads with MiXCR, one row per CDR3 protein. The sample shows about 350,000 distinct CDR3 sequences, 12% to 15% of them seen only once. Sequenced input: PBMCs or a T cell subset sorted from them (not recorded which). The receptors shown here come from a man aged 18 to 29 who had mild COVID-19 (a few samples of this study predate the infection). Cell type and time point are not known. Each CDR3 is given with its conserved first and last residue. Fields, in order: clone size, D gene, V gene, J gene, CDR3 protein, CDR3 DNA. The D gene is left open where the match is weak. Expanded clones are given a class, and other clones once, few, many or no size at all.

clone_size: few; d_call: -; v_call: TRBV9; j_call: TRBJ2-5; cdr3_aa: CASSVAGGATQYF; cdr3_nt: TGTGCCAGCAGCGTAGCCGGGGGAGCGACCCAGTACTTC
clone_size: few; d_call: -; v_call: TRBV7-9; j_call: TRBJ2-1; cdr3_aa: CASSLGVDPPYNEQFF; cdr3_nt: TGTGCCAGCAGCTTAGGGGTCGACCCCCCCTACAATGAGCAGTTCTTC
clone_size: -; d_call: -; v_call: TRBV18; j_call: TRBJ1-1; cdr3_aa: CASSSTRGLFF; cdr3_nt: TGTGCCAGCTCCTCGACTAGGGGACTGTTCTTT
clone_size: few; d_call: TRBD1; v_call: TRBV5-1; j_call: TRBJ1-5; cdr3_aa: CASSPGTAINQPQHF; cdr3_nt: TGCGCCAGCAGCCCAGGGACAGCGATTAATCAGCCCCAGCATTTT
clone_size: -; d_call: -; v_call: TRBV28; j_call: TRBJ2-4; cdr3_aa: CASRGVGSKNIQYF; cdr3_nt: TGTGCCAGCAGGGGAGTTGGGTCCAAAAACATTCAGTACTTC
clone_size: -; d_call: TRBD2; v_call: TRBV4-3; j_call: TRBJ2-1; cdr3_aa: CASSQLAGGRSSSYNEQFF; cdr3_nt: TGCGCCAGCAGCCAACTAGCGGGGGGTCGGTCTAGCTCCTACAATGAGCAGTTCTTC
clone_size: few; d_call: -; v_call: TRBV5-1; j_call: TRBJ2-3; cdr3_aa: CASSLEGHTPGDTQYF; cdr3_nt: TGCGCCAGCAGCTTGGAGGGCCATACCCCTGGGGATACGCAGTATTTT
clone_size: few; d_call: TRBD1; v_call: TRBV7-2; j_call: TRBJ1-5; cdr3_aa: CASRLTGGWQPQHF; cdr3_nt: TGTGCCAGCAGACTTACAGGGGGCTGGCAGCCCCAGCATTTT
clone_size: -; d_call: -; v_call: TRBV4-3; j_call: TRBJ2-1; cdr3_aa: CASSQEAGVMFNEQFF; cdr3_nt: TGCGCCAGCAGCCAAGAAGCAGGGGTAATGTTCAATGAGCAGTTCTTC
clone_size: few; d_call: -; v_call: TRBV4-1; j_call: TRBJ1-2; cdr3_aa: CASSQVSPLHANYGYTF; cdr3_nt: TGCGCCAGCAGCCAAGTGTCTCCCCTTCACGCTAACTATGGCTACACCTTC